This TCR beta chain stems from a study of CD8+ T cells in alopecia areata. It was cDNA, reverse transcribed from extracted RNA, that served as the sequencing template. TCRdb's copy holds only in-frame clones and misses some; the assay was immunoSEQ multiplex PCR. The sample carries roughly 250,000 clones, about 62% recorded once. As to treatment: oral pan-JAK inhibitor, 5-10 mg twice daily. CDR1 is SGHVS, CDR2 FQNEAQ, per germline. This CDR3 is 15 amino acids long. Trimming removed 5 bases from V and 6 bases from J, with 18 bases in between. Sequenced here: CD4+ T cells sorted from blood, sampled at approximately week 52, from a patient treated with tofacitinib. This rearrangement joins TRBV7-8 to TRBJ2-3; TRBD1 might be the D (6 bases). This TCR derives from a human donor with alopecia areata. For the CDR3, the DNA is TGTGCCAGCAGCATTATACAGGGTTCCTGGGATACGCAGTATTTT. Encoded protein: CASSIIQGSWDTQYF.